This T cell receptor (beta chain) comes out of a study of esophageal squamous cell carcinoma under preoperative chemotherapy. Across the whole study: Samples included peripheral blood T cells as well as tumor-infiltrating lymphocytes. Study-level points and caveats: After treatment, tumor-infiltrating lymphocytes apparently came partly from blood T cells. Peripheral T cells showed a significant TCR diversity increase after chemotherapy, unlike tumor-infiltrating lymphocytes. Clonal contraction, more than amplification, hit abundant clones after paclitaxel-nedaplatin.

Via MiXCR, TCRdb re-called the PCR reads, giving one row per CDR3 protein. The repertoire has around 29,000 distinct CDR3 sequences, under 60% of them found once; the top ten carry roughly 12%. The CDR3 has 14 residues. Per the germline V gene, CDR1 is MNHNS and CDR2 is SASEGT. V shed 8 bases and J 7 bases; nucleotides not matched to a gene: 8. As for time point: before preoperative PTX-NDP chemotherapy. This clonotype was counted only a few times. Its matching antigen is unknown. The clonotype originates from a human donor with esophageal squamous cell carcinoma. The donor label of this sample is uncertain. This sample was taken from a patient given preoperative chemotherapy. The V gene is TRBV6-1, the J gene TRBJ1-6; 7 bases are shared with TRBD1. CDR3 sequence (DNA): TGTGCCAGCGGGACCAGGGGGGCGAATTCACCCCTCCACTTT. Translated, it gives CASGTRGANSPLHF.